Shown below are 2 T cell receptor beta chains from a single sample sequenced in a study of shared clonotypes between healthy human individuals. This table comes from immunoSEQ multiplex PCR, and its TCRdb copy is limited to in-frame clones, with some not included. The sample contains about 1,500,000 clones, around 95% of which appear only once. Input material: naive CD4+ T cells sorted from blood. This sample's subset: CD45RA+ positively selected. These receptors came from a young man in good health.

Concerning this clone itself: The sample holds other DNA sequences that translate to the same CDR3. DNA of the CDR3: TGCGCCAGCACGGGGGGCTACGAGCAGTACTTC. This codes for CASTGGYEQYF. The chain carries TRBV10-2 and TRBJ2-7; 7 nucleotides match TRBD2. V dropped 7 bases and J dropped 3; count of bases not matched to a gene: 0. Germline CDR1 reads WSHSY; CDR2 reads SAAADI. The CDR3 sequence is 11 residues long.

Points on this clone: Other nucleotide sequences from this sample produce the same CDR3. The gene calls are TRBV5-4 and TRBJ2-5; no reliable D call. With 0 bases removed from V and 4 bases from J, the gap between germline ends came to 4 bases. The CDR3 is 12 residues long. From germline, CDR1 is SGHNT and CDR2 YYREEE (reference sequence). The CDR3 spells CASSLDGETQYF. As DNA, the CDR3 is TGTGCCAGCAGCTTGGATGGAGAGACCCAGTACTTC.